This T cell receptor beta chain emerged from a study of blood T cell repertoires in COVID-19. Looking at the study overall: Sample material is recorded as cDNA or gDNA derived from T cells, B-cell-depleted T cells, or PBMCs.

Methods used by the authors: Amplification from reference gene primers served as the basis for estimated nucleated cell counts. Here immunoSEQ multiplex PCR was the method, and the copy in TCRdb shows in-frame clones only, minus some. The V and J calls and clone size are taken from that table; D and trimming were inferred from the DNA. The top ten hold approximately 11% of the sample, which has 200,000 or so clones, 75% to 90% seen once. The CDR3 length is 15 residues. V was shortened by 1 base and J by 7 bases, with 11 bases between the two germline ends. CDR1 is SGHVS, CDR2 FNYEAQ, per germline. The chain carries TRBV7-6 and TRBJ1-6; D is unclear. What was sequenced was peripheral blood. The receptor's source is a human donor with active or convalescent COVID-19. The donor label of this sample is uncertain. For the CDR3, the DNA is TGTGCCAGCAGCTTAGACTTCCAGGTCAATTCACCCCTCCACTTT. It encodes CASSLDFQVNSPLHF.